This TCR beta chain was captured in a study of PD-1 blockade in classical Hodgkin lymphoma. On the study more broadly: Every 2 weeks, patients had 3 mg/kg nivolumab intravenously.

CDR1 is SGHNT, CDR2 YYREEE, per germline (reference sequence). CDR3 size: 18 residues. V gave up 4 bases and J gave up 7 bases; unmatched junction bases: 11. Note on this clone: What it recognizes is unknown.

Generated by immunoSEQ multiplex PCR, the TCRdb table keeps only in-frame clones and is missing some. Of 20,000 to 30,000 clones in the sample, about 80% were seen once. Study conclusions and caveats: By C4D1, diversity of CD4+ TCRs had risen significantly, whereas that of CD8+ TCRs had not. Factors driving the repertoire differences, possibly disease activity or prior therapy, remain undefined. Any patient who commenced nivolumab under 1 year after ASCT was excluded.

Time point reported: cycle 4 day 1 (C4D1), after five to seven weeks of nivolumab. Relapse was seen in all patients after autologous stem cell transplantation, and brentuximab vedotin exposure was variable. The sequencing here drew on peripheral blood mononuclear cells (PBMCs), taken before the fourth cycle of nivolumab. This clonotype was sampled from a human donor with classical Hodgkin lymphoma. The chain has TRBV5-4 and TRBJ2-2; TRBD2 matches 15 bases. The CDR3 reads CASSPPGLAGGDGGELFF. In DNA form, the CDR3 reads TGTGCCAGCAGCCCCCCGGGACTAGCGGGAGGTGATGGCGGGGAGCTGTTTTTT.